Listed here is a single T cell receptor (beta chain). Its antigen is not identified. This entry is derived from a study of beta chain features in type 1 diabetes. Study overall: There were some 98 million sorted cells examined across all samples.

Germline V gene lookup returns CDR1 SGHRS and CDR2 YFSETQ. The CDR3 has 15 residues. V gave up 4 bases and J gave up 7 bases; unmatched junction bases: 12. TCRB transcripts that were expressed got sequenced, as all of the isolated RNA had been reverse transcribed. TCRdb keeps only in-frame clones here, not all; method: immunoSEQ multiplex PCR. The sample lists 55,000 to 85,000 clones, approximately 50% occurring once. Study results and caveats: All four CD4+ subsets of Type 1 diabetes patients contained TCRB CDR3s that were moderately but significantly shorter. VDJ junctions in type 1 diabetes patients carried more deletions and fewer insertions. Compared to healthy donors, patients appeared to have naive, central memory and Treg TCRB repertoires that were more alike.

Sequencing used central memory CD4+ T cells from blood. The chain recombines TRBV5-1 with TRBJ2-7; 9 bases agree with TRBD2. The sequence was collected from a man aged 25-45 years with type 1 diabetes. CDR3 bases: TGCGCCAGCAGCGCCTCCGGGACTAGCAGTGGGGAGCAGTACTTC. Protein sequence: CASSASGTSSGEQYF.